This T cell receptor beta chain was sequenced for a study of control samples from healthy donors and cancer patients. V trimming: 5 bases; J trimming: 2 bases; junction bases outside the gene matches: 6. This CDR3 comprises 14 residues. Germline V gene sequence: CDR1 LGHNT, CDR2 FRNRAP. This table comes from immunoSEQ multiplex PCR, and its TCRdb copy is limited to in-frame clones, with some not included. In the table there are under 200,000 clones, just under 95% of which are singletons. The source material was blood. The rearrangement uses TRBV12-5 and TRBJ2-7; 7 nucleotides match TRBD1. The origin of this receptor is a woman aged 40 to 55 in good health. The CDR3 reads CASGPRTGTYEQYF. In nucleotides, the CDR3 is TGTGCTAGTGGTCCGAGGACAGGAACCTACGAGCAGTACTTC.